A selection of T cell receptor beta chains follows, all from one sample in a study of T-cell reconstitution after alpha-beta-depleted transplantation in children. A single record per CDR3 protein comes from TCRdb applying MiXCR to the PCR reads. The sample lists about 410,000 distinct CDR3 sequences; over 20% were seen once. Here the sequenced sample was PBMCs from the stem cell graft donor, taken from the stem cell graft. The source is a human donor who donated a stem cell graft to a child with acute myeloid leukemia. The CDR3 runs from the conserved cysteine through the conserved F or W. A D gene is named only where the DNA matches it firmly. Rows may omit the clone size; those that give it use once, few, many or a size class.

V gene	clone size	D gene	J gene	CDR3 DNA	CDR3 protein
TRBV6-8	NA	NA	TRBJ2-7	TGTGCCAGCAGTGGACAGACCTTCGTCTTCGAGCAGTACTTC	CASSGQTFVFEQYF
TRBV12-3/TRBV12-4	NA	NA	TRBJ2-4	TGTGCCAGCGGCCCGCAGCAGGGGATGGACATTCAGTACTTC	CASGPQQGMDIQYF
TRBV30	NA	TRBD2	TRBJ2-2	TGTGCCTGGAGTGTGGCGGGACTAGCGATCGGGGAGCTGTTTTTT	CAWSVAGLAIGELFF
TRBV3-1	NA	NA	TRBJ1-1	TGTGCCAGCAGCCACGGGGCGAACACTGAAGCTTTCTTT	CASSHGANTEAFF
TRBV28	few	NA	TRBJ2-7	TGTGCCACCCGACACATACCATCCTACGAGCAGTACTTC	CATRHIPSYEQYF
TRBV12-3/TRBV12-4	few	NA	TRBJ2-1	TGTGCCAGCAGCCTTGGGCTAGTTGGCTACAATGAGCAGTTCTTC	CASSLGLVGYNEQFF
TRBV20-1	NA	TRBD2	TRBJ2-3	TGCAGTGCTGCCATAGCGGGGAGCACAGATACGCAGTATTTT	CSAAIAGSTDTQYF
TRBV24-1	NA	NA	TRBJ2-1	TGTGCCACCAGTGATGGACAGTCGCCCCCCTACAATGAGCAGTTCTTC	CATSDGQSPPYNEQFF
TRBV28	few	NA	TRBJ1-3	TGTGCCAGCAGTTTCCCGACAGTGGACTCTGGAAACACCATATATTTT	CASSFPTVDSGNTIYF
TRBV4-2	NA	NA	TRBJ1-2	TGTGCCAGCAGCCCCCGGGGAGCTAACTATGGCTACACCTTC	CASSPRGANYGYTF
TRBV28	NA	NA	TRBJ2-7	TGTGCCAGCAGTACGACCGGAGGGCCGACCTACGAGCAGTACTTC	CASSTTGGPTYEQYF
TRBV6-5	many	NA	TRBJ2-3	TGTGCCAGCAGTTACCCAGGCACAGATACGCAGTATTTT	CASSYPGTDTQYF
TRBV29-1	many	TRBD1	TRBJ1-1	TGCAGCGTTGAAGATTATGAGGGACAGCCGAACACTGAAGCTTTCTTT	CSVEDYEGQPNTEAFF
TRBV6-2/TRBV6-3	few	TRBD2	TRBJ2-1	TGTGCCAGCAGTTACGCGGGAGGAAGCTACAATGAGCAGTTCTTC	CASSYAGGSYNEQFF
TRBV29-1	many	NA	TRBJ1-4	TGCAGCGTTGGGGAGGACGCCAAACTGTTTTTT	CSVGEDAKLFF
TRBV5-6	NA	NA	TRBJ2-7	TGTGCCAGCAGCTTGGTCGGTTACGGGCGGGGCCCCTACGAGCAGTACTTC	CASSLVGYGRGPYEQYF
TRBV7-2	few	NA	TRBJ1-4	TGTGCCAGCAGCTTCTCGGGGGATGGCGAAAAACTGTTTTTT	CASSFSGDGEKLFF
TRBV12-3/TRBV12-4	many	TRBD1	TRBJ2-7	TGTGCCAGCAGTTGGCTCTCGGGACAGTCCTACGAGCAGTACTTC	CASSWLSGQSYEQYF
TRBV29-1	NA	TRBD1	TRBJ2-7	TGCAGCGTGGGGACAGGCGGAACCAACGAGCAGTACTTC	CSVGTGGTNEQYF
TRBV28	many	NA	TRBJ2-7	TGTGCCAGCAGTTCCCTCTCCCTTGCCTACGAGCAGTACTTC	CASSSLSLAYEQYF